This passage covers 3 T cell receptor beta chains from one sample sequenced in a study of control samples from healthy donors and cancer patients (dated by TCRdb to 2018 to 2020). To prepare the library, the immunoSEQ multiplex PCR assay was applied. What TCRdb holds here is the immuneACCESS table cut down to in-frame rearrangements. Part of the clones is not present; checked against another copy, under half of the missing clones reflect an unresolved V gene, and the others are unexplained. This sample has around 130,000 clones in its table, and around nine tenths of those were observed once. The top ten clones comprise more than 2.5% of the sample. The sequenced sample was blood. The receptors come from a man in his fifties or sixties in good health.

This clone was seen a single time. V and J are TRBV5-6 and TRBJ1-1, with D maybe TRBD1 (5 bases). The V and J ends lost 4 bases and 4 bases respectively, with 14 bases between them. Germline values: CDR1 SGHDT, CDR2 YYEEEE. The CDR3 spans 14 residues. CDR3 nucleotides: TGTGCCAGCAGCCTGCCGGGGCTTGGCACTGAAGCTTTCTTT. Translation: CASSLPGLGTEAFF. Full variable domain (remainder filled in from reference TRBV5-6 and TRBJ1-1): DAGVTQSPTHLIKTRGQQVTLRCSPKSGHDTVSWYQQALGQGPQFIFQYYEEEERQRGNFPDRFSGHQFPNYSSELNVNALLLGDSALYLCASSLPGLGTEAFFGQGTRLTVV.

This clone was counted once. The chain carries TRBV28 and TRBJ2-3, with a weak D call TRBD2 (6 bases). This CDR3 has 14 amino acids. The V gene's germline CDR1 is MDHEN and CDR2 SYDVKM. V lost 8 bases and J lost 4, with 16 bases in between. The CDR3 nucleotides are TGTGCCAGCGTCAGAGGAGGGTCGGCAGATACGCAGTATTTT. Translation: CASVRGGSADTQYF.

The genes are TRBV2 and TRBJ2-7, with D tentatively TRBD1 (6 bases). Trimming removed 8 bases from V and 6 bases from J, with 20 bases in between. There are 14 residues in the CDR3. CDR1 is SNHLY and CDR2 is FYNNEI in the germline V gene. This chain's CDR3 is CASARLQGEGEQYF. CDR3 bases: TGTGCCAGCGCCAGATTACAGGGAGAGGGCGAGCAGTACTTC.